Below are 11 T cell receptor beta chains sequenced from a single sample in a study of blood T cell repertoires in COVID-19. Sequencing used immunoSEQ multiplex PCR; TCRdb keeps in-frame clones, though not all of them. The profile shows about 330,000 clones, 89% of them singletons. The material sequenced was peripheral blood. These receptors all come from a man younger than 35 who had recovered from COVID-19.

This sequence joins TRBV25-1 and TRBJ2-7; tentatively, D is TRBD2 (5 bases). The CDR3 has 14 residues. V was pared by 4 bases and J by 0 bases, with 10 bases between. Germline CDR1 and CDR2: MGHDK and SYGVNS. CDR3: CASSGLATSYEQYF. CDR3 DNA sequence: TGTGCCAGCAGTGGTCTAGCAACCTCCTACGAGCAGTACTTC.

This chain uses TRBV19 with TRBJ1-1; D not certain. The germline gives CDR1 LNHDA, CDR2 SQIVND (reference sequence). V lost 1 base and J lost 6, with 9 bases in between. The CDR3 spans 13 residues. Here the CDR3 reads CASSIGRIAEAFF. Here the CDR3 DNA reads TGTGCCAGTAGTATAGGCAGGATCGCTGAAGCTTTCTTT.

This clone was counted between two and nine times. This chain joins TRBV5-1 and TRBJ2-2; 7 bases map to TRBD1. The CDR3 sequence is 15 residues long. V was clipped by 4 bases and J by 3 bases; unmatched bases: 6. Germline V gene sequence: CDR1 SGHRS, CDR2 YFSETQ. The CDR3 DNA reads TGCGCCAGCAGCAAGGGACAGATGTACACCGGGGAGCTGTTTTTT. Protein sequence: CASSKGQMYTGELFF.

Only one count was recorded for this clone. The rearrangement uses TRBV7-9 and TRBJ1-2; the D gene is possibly TRBD1 (5 bases). The CDR3 contains 11 residues. The germline gives CDR1 SEHNR, CDR2 FQNEAQ (reference sequence). V lost 5 bases to trimming and J lost 10 bases, with 11 bases between them. The CDR3 sequence is CASSPWTLYTF. The CDR3 region has the DNA TGTGCCAGCAGCCCCTGGACACTCTACACCTTC.

The chain combines TRBV25-1 with TRBJ1-4, with TRBD1 matching over 7 bases. Trimming removed 3 bases from V and 8 bases from J; junction bases left unmatched: 6. CDR1 is MGHDK and CDR2 is SYGVNS in the germline V gene. The CDR3 covers 14 residues. CDR3 in DNA: TGTGCCAGCAGTGAGAGGGGGCTTTGGGAAAAACTGTTTTTT. Amino acids: CASSERGLWEKLFF.

The genes are TRBV10-3 and TRBJ2-6, with unresolved D. The ends were cut back, 8 bases at V and 0 bases at J, with 8 bases in the middle. The length of the CDR3 is 14 residues. The germline gives CDR1 ENHRY, CDR2 SYGVKD. The DNA for the CDR3 is TGTGCCATCGGGCTCCACTCTGGGGCCAACGTCCTGACTTTC. The encoded protein is CAIGLHSGANVLTF.

V is TRBV27 and J is TRBJ2-5, with 8 nucleotides matching TRBD1. The CDR3 sequence is 13 residues long. CDR1 is MNHEY, CDR2 SMNVEV, per germline (reference sequence). V was pared by 4 bases and J by 5 bases, with 3 bases of the junction left unmatched. In DNA, the CDR3 is TGTGCCAGCAGTTCCGGACAGGGTGAGACCCAGTACTTC. Amino acids: CASSSGQGETQYF.

The rearrangement uses TRBV5-8 and TRBJ2-3; no reliable D call. Germline-derived CDR1 and CDR2 are SGHTS and YDEGEE. With 4 bases removed from V and 5 bases from J, the gap between germline ends came to 5 bases. CDR3 length equals 11 residues. This chain's CDR3 is CASSPQDTQYF. In nucleotides, the CDR3 is TGTGCCAGCAGCCCCCAAGATACGCAGTATTTT.

This clone was observed a single time. V is TRBV6-2 or TRBV6-3 and J is TRBJ1-1; 8 bases line up with TRBD1. Per germline, CDR1 MNHEY and CDR2 SVGEGT. The CDR3 runs to 17 residues. V gave up 2 bases and J gave up 4 bases; unmatched junction bases: 12. The CDR3 here is CASSYVPGGALGTEAFF. Here the CDR3 DNA reads TGTGCCAGCAGTTACGTGCCAGGGGGCGCGTTGGGCACTGAAGCTTTCTTT.

The V gene is TRBV7-2, the J gene TRBJ2-1; 7 positions agree with TRBD2. The junction had 7 bases not matched to a gene; V was cut back by 8 bases and J by 0 bases. This CDR3 has 15 amino acids. Germline CDR1 SGHTA, CDR2 FQGNSA. DNA for the CDR3: TGTGCCAGCGGCCGGTCGGGGGGCTCCTACAATGAGCAGTTCTTC. Its protein is CASGRSGGSYNEQFF.

The chain links TRBV2 to TRBJ1-5; no reliable D call. CDR1 and CDR2 from the germline V gene are SNHLY and FYNNEI. CDR3 length: 13 amino acids. V was trimmed by 4 bases and J by 1 base, leaving 5 bases between them. The CDR3 DNA reads TGTGCCAGCAGTGGCCAGAGCAATCAGCCCCAGCATTTT. Amino acid sequence: CASSGQSNQPQHF.